Listed below are T cell receptor beta chains from one sample, sequenced in a study of identical twins. From the 5' RACE reads, TCRdb called clonotypes with MiXCR, one entry per CDR3 protein. The sample includes nearly 650,000 distinct CDR3 sequences, roughly 7.2% of them seen just once. The sample also formed part of further work on yellow fever vaccine responses in identical twins.

The source material was PBMCs. Source of these receptors: a woman under 30 in good health. Both conserved end residues are part of each CDR3. The order of the fields is J gene, V gene, clone size, CDR3 protein. Clone size appears in some rows only: once, few, many, or a class for an expanded clone.

TRBJ2-2	TRBV12-3/TRBV12-4	many	CASSLSVPGELFF
TRBJ2-5	TRBV20-1	few	CSAISPLLGPQETQYF
TRBJ2-3	TRBV5-1	many	CASSLGGKNTDTQYF
TRBJ2-1	TRBV10-3	NA	CAISESSNEQFF
TRBJ1-5	TRBV7-8	many	CASSPDRVGNQPQHF
TRBJ1-1	TRBV7-3	many	CASSLTNLQGGSSTEAFF
TRBJ1-4	TRBV10-1	many	CASRTEEVQWEKLFF
TRBJ2-3	TRBV20-1	many	CSAIEREADTQYF
TRBJ2-1	TRBV5-6	NA	CASSILGSGKIYEQFF
TRBJ2-1	TRBV6-1	NA	CASSRLADTINEQFF
TRBJ2-3	TRBV5-1	many	CASSLMWTGPDTQYF
TRBJ2-1	TRBV11-2	few	CASTLGREGLKSYNEQFF
TRBJ2-7	TRBV6-5	NA	CASSSRVGQGFNEQYF
TRBJ2-7	TRBV5-1	NA	CASSTTSGNYEQYF
TRBJ1-5	TRBV20-1	many	CSARGQGVLQPQHF
TRBJ2-1	TRBV6-5	few	CASSYSGGAILEEQFF
TRBJ2-1	TRBV20-1	many	CSARDRTSGGDSTGQFF
TRBJ2-5	TRBV7-8	many	CASSLWEAEETQYF
TRBJ2-5	TRBV12-3/TRBV12-4	many	CASSYRRGETQYF
TRBJ2-5	TRBV29-1	NA	CSVEARLVSPRTQYF
TRBJ2-1	TRBV29-1	few	CSVVPDNEQFF
TRBJ2-3	TRBV5-6	NA	CASSRTGQSGGYTQYF
TRBJ2-7	TRBV12-3/TRBV12-4	many	CASSLRGLAQPTYEQYF
TRBJ1-6	TRBV11-3	few	CASRGYADSPLHF
TRBJ2-3	TRBV12-3/TRBV12-4	many	CASTPSASSFTQYF
TRBJ2-5	TRBV7-9	few	CASSPRDLRETQYF
TRBJ2-1	TRBV6-2/TRBV6-3	few	CASGEGPGNYNEQFF